The entry below gives a single T cell receptor (beta chain) sequence along with its context. The record originates from a study of T cells of healthy individuals. TCRdb re-called the 5' RACE reads with MiXCR, one entry per CDR3 protein. The sample records approximately 100,000 distinct CDR3 sequences, 15% to 20% being singletons. This CDR3 region has 14 residues. Germline V gene data show CDR1 as LGHNT and CDR2 as FRNRAP. The V and J ends lost 5 bases and 4 bases respectively, with 14 bases between them. The chain links TRBV12-5 to TRBJ2-5; no reliable D call. This clonotype was sampled from a human donor in good health. CDR3 in amino acids: CASGPGRRVETQYF. CDR3 nucleotide sequence: TGTGCTAGTGGTCCGGGTCGTAGGGTAGAGACCCAGTACTTC. The complete variable domain, with remaining parts taken from reference TRBV12-5 and TRBJ2-5, reads DARVTQTPRHKVTEMGQEVTMRCQPILGHNTVFWYRQTMMQGLELLAYFRNRAPLDDSGMPKDRFSAEMPDATLATLKIQPSEPRDSAVYFCASGPGRRVETQYFGPGTRLLVL.